The rows below give T cell receptor beta chains drawn from one sample of a study of T cell responses to AZD1222 COVID-19 vaccine. Assay: immunoSEQ multiplex PCR; the TCRdb copy retains only in-frame clones and omits some. The sample has about 120,000 clones, more than 65% seen once. The starting material was peripheral blood, obtained on day 0 of AZD1222 vaccination. The source is an adult in good health. Each CDR3 is given with its conserved first and last residue. The order of the fields is clone size, D gene, V gene, J gene, CDR3 DNA, CDR3 protein. A D gene is named only where the DNA matches it firmly. The size of a clone is reported for some rows only, either as once, few or many, or as a class for expanded clones.

size: few
D: TRBD2
V: TRBV6-2/TRBV6-3
J: TRBJ2-7
DNA: TGTGCCAGCAGTTACTTCCGGACTAGCGGTTCCGAGCAGTACTTC
CDR3: CASSYFRTSGSEQYF

size: -
D: TRBD2
V: TRBV24-1
J: TRBJ2-5
DNA: TGTGCCACCAGTGGGGCTTACGGAGCGGGAGGATCCGAGACCCAGTACTTC
CDR3: CATSGAYGAGGSETQYF

size: -
D: -
V: TRBV7-9
J: TRBJ1-1
DNA: TGTGCCAGCAGCCCCTCAGGCAGGGCGGGCACTGAAGCTTTCTTT
CDR3: CASSPSGRAGTEAFF

size: -
D: -
V: TRBV19
J: TRBJ2-7
DNA: TGTGCCAGTAGTGCAGGGACCTACGAGCAGTACTTC
CDR3: CASSAGTYEQYF

size: -
D: -
V: TRBV10-3
J: TRBJ2-3
DNA: TGTGCCATCAGTGAGTCTGGAACAGATACGCAGTATTTT
CDR3: CAISESGTDTQYF

size: -
D: -
V: TRBV7-9
J: TRBJ1-6
DNA: TGTGCCAGCAGCTACGGGACCGGATATTCACCCCTCCACTTT
CDR3: CASSYGTGYSPLHF

size: few
D: -
V: TRBV6-5
J: TRBJ2-4
DNA: TGTGCCAGCAGTCCAGGGGGAGGCATTCAGTACTTC
CDR3: CASSPGGGIQYF

size: -
D: -
V: TRBV7-6
J: TRBJ2-3
DNA: TGTGCCAGCAGCTTAGTGGCCCCGGGACACACAGATACGCAGTATTTT
CDR3: CASSLVAPGHTDTQYF

size: -
D: TRBD1
V: TRBV5-4
J: TRBJ1-5
DNA: TGTGCCAGCCAGGGGGCTCCCAATCAGCCCCAGCATTTT
CDR3: CASQGAPNQPQHF

size: -
D: TRBD2
V: TRBV27
J: TRBJ2-2
DNA: TGTGCCAGCAGTTTACAAGCGGGAGGGCTCAACACCGGGGAGCTGTTTTTT
CDR3: CASSLQAGGLNTGELFF

size: once
D: -
V: TRBV2
J: TRBJ2-7
DNA: TGTGCCAGCAGTGAACTGGCCTGGCAGTACTTC
CDR3: CASSELAWQYF

size: -
D: -
V: TRBV4-3
J: TRBJ2-3
DNA: TGCGCCAGCAGCCAAACCCGGGACTTCGATACGCAGTATTTT
CDR3: CASSQTRDFDTQYF

size: -
D: -
V: TRBV19
J: TRBJ2-7
DNA: TGTGCCAGTAGCCGAGAGCGCGGGCTGGTTGGGGAGCAGTACTTC
CDR3: CASSRERGLVGEQYF

size: -
D: -
V: TRBV5-4
J: TRBJ2-7
DNA: TGTGCCAGCAGCGTGGCGGGACCCGAGCAGTACTTC
CDR3: CASSVAGPEQYF

size: -
D: TRBD2
V: TRBV9
J: TRBJ2-5
DNA: TGTGCCAGCAGCATTCCCGGACTAGCGGGATATAAAGAGACCCAGTACTTC
CDR3: CASSIPGLAGYKETQYF

size: -
D: -
V: TRBV6-5
J: TRBJ1-4
DNA: TGTGCCAGCAGGACCGACCCTTCGTCAGATGAAAAACTGTTTTTT
CDR3: CASRTDPSSDEKLFF

size: -
D: TRBD2
V: TRBV10-1
J: TRBJ2-1
DNA: TGCGCCAGCAGTCGACTAGCCAAAAGCTCCTACAATGAGCAGTTCTTC
CDR3: CASSRLAKSSYNEQFF

size: -
D: TRBD2
V: TRBV28
J: TRBJ2-3
DNA: TGTGCCAGCAGTTCCCTAGCGGTAACGGGGGATACGCAGTATTTT
CDR3: CASSSLAVTGDTQYF

size: -
D: TRBD1
V: TRBV5-3
J: TRBJ2-7
DNA: TGTGCCATCCGGGACAGGGGATCATACGAGCAGTACTTC
CDR3: CAIRDRGSYEQYF

size: -
D: -
V: TRBV14
J: TRBJ2-7
DNA: TGTGCCAGCAGCCCATCGGCGAGGTACTCCTACGAGCAGTACTTC
CDR3: CASSPSARYSYEQYF

size: -
D: -
V: TRBV29-1
J: TRBJ2-7
DNA: TGCAGCGTCGGGACTCCCTCCTACGAGCAGTACTTC
CDR3: CSVGTPSYEQYF

size: -
D: -
V: TRBV2
J: TRBJ2-7
DNA: TGTGCCACGAGTGTAGCGCCGAGCTACGAGCAGTACTTC
CDR3: CATSVAPSYEQYF

size: -
D: TRBD1
V: TRBV27
J: TRBJ2-2
DNA: TGTGCCAGCAGCGCGCGGACAGGGATCACCGGGGAGCTGTTTTTT
CDR3: CASSARTGITGELFF

size: -
D: -
V: TRBV6-5
J: TRBJ1-1
DNA: TGTGCCAGCAACCGGGCGCTGAACACTGAAGCTTTCTTT
CDR3: CASNRALNTEAFF

size: -
D: -
V: TRBV11-2
J: TRBJ2-5
DNA: TGTGCCAGCAGCCGGCTCCTACCCACGGGCCAGTACTTC
CDR3: CASSRLLPTGQYF

size: -
D: -
V: TRBV13
J: TRBJ1-2
DNA: TGTGCCAGCAGTCCCCGCCGGCTGATCTATGGCTACACCTTC
CDR3: CASSPRRLIYGYTF

size: -
D: -
V: TRBV5-6
J: TRBJ2-2
DNA: TGTGCCAGCAGTTTCACCTCCGGGACATACGACACCGGGGAGCTGTTTTTT
CDR3: CASSFTSGTYDTGELFF

size: -
D: -
V: TRBV2
J: TRBJ1-4
DNA: TGTGCCAGCAGTCAGGACACTGATTATGGGAAACTGTTTTTT
CDR3: CASSQDTDYGKLFF

size: -
D: -
V: TRBV3-1/TRBV3-2
J: TRBJ2-7
DNA: TGTGCCAGCAGCCCCACCGGGACTTCCTACGAGCAGTACTTC
CDR3: CASSPTGTSYEQYF

size: few
D: -
V: TRBV7-2
J: TRBJ2-7
DNA: TGTGCCAGCAGCTTCGGGGACACCAAGCAGTACTTC
CDR3: CASSFGDTKQYF

size: -
D: TRBD1
V: TRBV6-5
J: TRBJ1-1
DNA: TGTGCCAGCCTACTCCAGGGGGCGAGCACTGAAGCTTTCTTT
CDR3: CASLLQGASTEAFF

size: -
D: -
V: TRBV28
J: TRBJ2-2
DNA: TGTGCCAGCACCGGGGGTAGCTTGAACACCGGGGAGCTGTTTTTT
CDR3: CASTGGSLNTGELFF

size: -
D: -
V: TRBV9
J: TRBJ1-4
DNA: TGTGCCAGCAGCGTAGACGGGGGCGGTGAAAAACTGTTTTTT
CDR3: CASSVDGGGEKLFF

size: -
D: -
V: TRBV19
J: TRBJ1-2
DNA: TGTGCCAGTAGCGACAGAGGAACTAACTATGGCTACACCTTC
CDR3: CASSDRGTNYGYTF

size: -
D: -
V: TRBV6-4
J: TRBJ1-6
DNA: TGTGCCAGCAGTGAGGTGGGGGACTCACCCCTCCACTTT
CDR3: CASSEVGDSPLHF

size: -
D: -
V: TRBV2
J: TRBJ2-7
DNA: TGTGCCAGCAGTGAAGCGGACAGTTCTCCGGGGTACTTC
CDR3: CASSEADSSPGYF

size: once
D: -
V: TRBV7-8
J: TRBJ1-1
DNA: TGTGCCAGCAGCCCGGGACTTATGAACACTGAAGCTTTCTTT
CDR3: CASSPGLMNTEAFF

size: few
D: -
V: TRBV28
J: TRBJ2-2
DNA: TGTGCCAGCAAACAGCCGAACACCGGGGAGCTGTTTTTT
CDR3: CASKQPNTGELFF

size: -
D: -
V: TRBV28
J: TRBJ1-3
DNA: TGTGCCAGCAGTTTACAGGGGTTGATTGCTGGAAACACCATATATTTT
CDR3: CASSLQGLIAGNTIYF

size: -
D: -
V: TRBV6-1
J: TRBJ2-7
DNA: TGTGCCAGCAGTGGGTCCAGAGTCTACGAGCAGTACTTC
CDR3: CASSGSRVYEQYF

size: -
D: TRBD1
V: TRBV18
J: TRBJ2-3
DNA: TGTGCCAGCTCACCTGGACAGGGTGTCGCAGATACGCAGTATTTT
CDR3: CASSPGQGVADTQYF

size: -
D: TRBD1
V: TRBV5-8
J: TRBJ1-2
DNA: TGTGCCAGCAGCGTCACAGGGGGTAACGGCTATGGCTACACCTTC
CDR3: CASSVTGGNGYGYTF

size: -
D: TRBD2
V: TRBV4-3
J: TRBJ2-2
DNA: TGCGCCAGCAGCTCGGGACTAGCGGGAGAGAGCGGGGAGCTGTTTTTT
CDR3: CASSSGLAGESGELFF